The 14 T cell receptor beta chains presented below share a single source sample, sequenced in a study of CD8+CD57+ T cells in acquired aplastic anemia. TCR beta VDJ and CDR3 were profiled, and genomic DNA was the template. MiXCR, applied by TCRdb to the reads, yields one record per CDR3 protein. Of about 190,000 distinct CDR3 sequences listed, 54% were seen once; the top ten hold 16%. The material sequenced was sorted CD4+, CD8+, or CD8+CD57+ T cells (not recorded which) from PBMCs. The receptor set was obtained from a human donor in good health, serving as a control.

Remarks on this clonotype: One junction end disagrees with the germline gene, perhaps due to a read error. The chain is built from TRBV24-1 and TRBJ1-5; 9 bases are a match to TRBD1. Germline-derived CDR1 and CDR2 are KGHDR and SFDVKD. This CDR3 contains 15 residues. The CDR3 DNA reads TGTGCCAGCAGTGAGGACAGGGGAGGGAATCAGCCCCAGCATTTT. Protein product: CASSEDRGGNQPQHF.

In the case of this clonotype: A much larger clone sits a single nucleotide away, making a read error possible. V and J are TRBV5-6 and TRBJ1-1; a weak D match, TRBD1 (5 bases). Trimming took off 3 bases at V and 8 bases at J, with 20 bases between the two ends. Germline CDR1 and CDR2: SGHDT and YYEEEE. The CDR3 consists of 15 residues. DNA of the CDR3: TGTGCCAGCAGCTCGTTGGGCCCCGGGACTGAAGAAGCTTTCTTT. Translation gives CASSSLGPGTEEAFF.

This chain joins TRBV25-1 and TRBJ2-7, with D hard to call. The CDR3 extends over 13 amino acids. V shed 4 bases and J shed 6 bases, with 13 bases lying between them. Germline values: CDR1 MGHDK, CDR2 SYGVNS. CDR3 DNA sequence: TGTGCCAGCAGTGGTCGTGGGGTCCCCGAGCAGTACTTC. Translating gives CASSGRGVPEQYF.

J is TRBJ1-1 and V is TRBV20-1; no clear D gene. This CDR3 spans 11 amino acids. Germline V gene sequence: CDR1 DFQATT, CDR2 SNEGSKA (reference sequence). V was trimmed by 0 bases and J by 11 bases, leaving 10 bases between them. The CDR3 DNA reads TGCAGTGCTAGAGAGGGCGGCGTGGCTTTCTTT. Encoded protein: CSAREGGVAFF.

This rearrangement joins TRBV12-3 or TRBV12-4 to TRBJ1-5, with unresolved D. The CDR3 is made up of 14 amino acids. V was shortened by 2 bases and J by 1 base, with 6 bases between the two germline ends. CDR3 bases: TGTGCCAGCAGTTTATACCTGAGCAATCAGCCCCAGCATTTT. Its protein product is CASSLYLSNQPQHF.

V and J are TRBV10-1 and TRBJ2-7; 10 nucleotides align to TRBD1. The ends lost 4 bases at V and 0 bases at J; junction bases unmatched: 9. This CDR3 has 17 residues. The germline gives CDR1 WNHNN, CDR2 SYGVQD (reference sequence). CDR3 residues: CASSVARGTGVSYEQYF. CDR3 coding DNA: TGCGCCAGCAGTGTCGCCAGGGGGACAGGGGTCTCCTACGAGCAGTACTTC.

This clonotype was detected many times. The CDR3, as DNA: TGTGCCACCAGCAGAGGTTCCCTGACAGGGGGCTATGGCTACACCTTC. Its translation is CATSRGSLTGGYGYTF. This sequence joins TRBV15 and TRBJ1-2; TRBD1 aligns across 9 bases. Trimming took 1 base from V and 4 from J; bases not matched to a gene: 7. The V gene's germline CDR1 is LNHNV and CDR2 YYDKDF (reference sequence). This CDR3 contains 16 residues.

The J gene is TRBJ2-3, the V gene TRBV25-1, with 7 bases matching TRBD2. This CDR3 is built from 14 residues. Germline V CDR1 and CDR2: MGHDK, SYGVNS. With 3 bases clipped from V and 4 bases from J, the junction kept 4 bases outside the gene matches. The CDR3 DNA reads as TGTGCCAGCAGTGATGGGGGGGGAGCAGATACGCAGTATTTT. This codes for CASSDGGGADTQYF.

Regarding this clonotype: This likely comes from a read error, as the CDR3 has no conserved phenylalanine or tryptophan at its end. It is unclear where the CDR3 begins or ends on the DNA, so no DNA is shown, and the CDR3 is as TCRdb lists it. The chain joins TRBV29-1 to TRBJ1-2; the DNA was not compared with TRBD1, the D call given in the table. In germline, CDR1 is SQVTM, CDR2 ANQGSEA. The length of the CDR3 is 14 amino acids, counting both ends. CDR3 sequence: CSVDLDRDGYGYTS.

This clonotype was recorded many times. A much more abundant neighbour one base away suggests this may be a read error. This CDR3 is CGAHNPTGHNEQFF. The DNA of the CDR3 is TGCGGTGCTCACAATCCGACAGGGCACAATGAGCAGTTCTTC. This sequence joins TRBV20-1 and TRBJ2-1; 7 bases are a match to TRBD1. The CDR3 loop spans 14 amino acids. Germline lookup yields CDR1 DFQATT and CDR2 SNEGSKA (reference sequence).

V and J are TRBV15 and TRBJ1-3; no reliable D call. CDR1 LNHNV and CDR2 YYDKDF come from the germline V gene (reference sequence). V lost 1 base and J 3 bases, leaving 13 bases between the germline ends. The CDR3 consists of 16 residues. The CDR3 protein is CATSRVTGRGGNTIYF. The CDR3 nucleotides are TGTGCCACCAGCAGAGTGACGGGGAGAGGTGGAAACACCATATATTTT.

V gene TRBV20-1 combines with J gene TRBJ2-1; 13 bases agree with TRBD2. The CDR3 has 20 residues. V was pared by 1 base and J by 3 bases, with 15 bases of the junction left unmatched. Germline assignment: CDR1 DFQATT and CDR2 SNEGSKA (reference sequence). The CDR3 DNA follows: TGCAGTGCTAGAGGATCGCGGACTAGCGGGGGAGGCCTTCTCTACAATGAGCAGTTCTTC. This sequence encodes CSARGSRTSGGGLLYNEQFF.

A remark on this clonotype: An end of the junction does not agree with germline; a read error may underlie this. The chain recombines TRBV20-1 with TRBJ1-2; TRBD1 matches 7 bases. Germline CDR1 and CDR2: DFQATT and SNEGSKA (reference sequence). There are 15 residues in the CDR3. CDR3 DNA sequence: TGCAGTGCTAGAGATGATCAGGGGGGCGGCTATGGCTGCACCTTC. Its translation is CSARDDQGGGYGCTF.

The chain joins TRBV24-1 to TRBJ1-2; D is unresolved. This CDR3 is built from 13 residues. V was trimmed by 1 base and J by 6 bases, leaving 8 bases between them. Germline-derived CDR1 and CDR2 are KGHDR and SFDVKD. CDR3 sequence: CATSDLGQNGYTF. The CDR3 DNA sequence: TGTGCCACCAGTGATTTAGGCCAGAATGGCTACACCTTC.